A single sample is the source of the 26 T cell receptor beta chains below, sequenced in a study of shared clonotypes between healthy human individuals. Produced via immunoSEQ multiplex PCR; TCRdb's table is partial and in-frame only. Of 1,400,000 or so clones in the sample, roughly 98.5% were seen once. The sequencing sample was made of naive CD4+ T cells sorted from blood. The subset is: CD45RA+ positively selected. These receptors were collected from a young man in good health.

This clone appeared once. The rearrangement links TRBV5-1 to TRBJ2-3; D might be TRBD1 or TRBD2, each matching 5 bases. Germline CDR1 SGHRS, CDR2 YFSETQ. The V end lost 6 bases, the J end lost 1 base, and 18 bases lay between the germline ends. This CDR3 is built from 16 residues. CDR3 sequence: CASKSLGLAGTDTQYF. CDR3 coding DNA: TGCGCCAGCAAATCCCTGGGGCTAGCCGGCACAGATACGCAGTATTTT.

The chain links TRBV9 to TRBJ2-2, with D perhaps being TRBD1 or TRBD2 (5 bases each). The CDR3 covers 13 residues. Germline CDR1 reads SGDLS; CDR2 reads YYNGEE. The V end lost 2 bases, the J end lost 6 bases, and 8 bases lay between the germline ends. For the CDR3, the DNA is TGTGCCAGCAGCGTGAGGGGAGCCGGGGAGCTGTTTTTT. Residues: CASSVRGAGELFF.

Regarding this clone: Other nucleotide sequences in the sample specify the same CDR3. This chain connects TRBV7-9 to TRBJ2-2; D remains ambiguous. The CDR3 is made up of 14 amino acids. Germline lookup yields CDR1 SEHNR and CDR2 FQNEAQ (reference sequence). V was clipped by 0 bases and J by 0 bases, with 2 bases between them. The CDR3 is CASSLAANTGELFF. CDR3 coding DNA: TGTGCCAGCAGCTTAGCGGCGAACACCGGGGAGCTGTTTTTT.

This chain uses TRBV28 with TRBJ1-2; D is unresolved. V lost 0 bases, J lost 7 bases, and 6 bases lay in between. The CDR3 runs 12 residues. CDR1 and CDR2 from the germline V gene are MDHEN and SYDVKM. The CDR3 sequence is CASSLWGVGYTF. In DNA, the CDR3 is TGTGCCAGCAGTTTATGGGGTGTTGGCTACACCTTC.

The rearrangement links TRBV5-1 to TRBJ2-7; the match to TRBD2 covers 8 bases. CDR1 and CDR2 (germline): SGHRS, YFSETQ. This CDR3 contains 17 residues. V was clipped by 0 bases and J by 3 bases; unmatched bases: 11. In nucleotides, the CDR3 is TGCGCCAGCAGCTTGGGCATAGTAGCGGGGAGGGGCTACGAGCAGTACTTC. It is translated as CASSLGIVAGRGYEQYF.

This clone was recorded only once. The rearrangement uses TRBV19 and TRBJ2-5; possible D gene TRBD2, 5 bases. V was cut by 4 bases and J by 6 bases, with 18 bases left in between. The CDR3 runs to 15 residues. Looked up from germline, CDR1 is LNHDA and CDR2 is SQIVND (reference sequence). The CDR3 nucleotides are TGTGCCAGTAGTACCTACCTCCGGGGTCGACAGACCCAGTACTTC. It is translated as CASSTYLRGRQTQYF.

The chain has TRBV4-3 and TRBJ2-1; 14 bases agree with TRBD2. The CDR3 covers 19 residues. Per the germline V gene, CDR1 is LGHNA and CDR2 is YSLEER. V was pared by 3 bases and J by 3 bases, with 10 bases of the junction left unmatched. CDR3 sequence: CASSQGLAGVKALYNEQFF. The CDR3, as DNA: TGCGCCAGCAGCCAGGGACTAGCGGGAGTTAAGGCCCTCTACAATGAGCAGTTCTTC.

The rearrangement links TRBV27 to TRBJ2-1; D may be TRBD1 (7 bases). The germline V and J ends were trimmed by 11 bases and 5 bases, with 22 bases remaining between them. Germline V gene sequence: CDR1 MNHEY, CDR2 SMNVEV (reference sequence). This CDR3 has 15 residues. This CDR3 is CASSTRGRPHNEQFF. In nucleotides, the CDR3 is TGTGCCTCCAGTACCAGGGGGAGGCCCCACAATGAGCAGTTCTTC.

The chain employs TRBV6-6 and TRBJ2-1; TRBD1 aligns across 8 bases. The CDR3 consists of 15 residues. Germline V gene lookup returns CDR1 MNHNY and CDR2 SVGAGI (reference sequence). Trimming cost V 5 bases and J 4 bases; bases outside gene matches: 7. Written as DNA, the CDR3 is TGTGCCAGCAGTACCTCAAGGACAGGGTACAATGAGCAGTTCTTC. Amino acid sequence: CASSTSRTGYNEQFF.

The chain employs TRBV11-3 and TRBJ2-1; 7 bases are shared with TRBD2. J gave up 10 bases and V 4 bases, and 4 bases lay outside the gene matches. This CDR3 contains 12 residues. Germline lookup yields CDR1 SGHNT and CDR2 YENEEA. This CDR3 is CASSYLGGEQFF. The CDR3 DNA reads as TGTGCCAGCAGCTATCTGGGGGGGGAGCAGTTCTTC.

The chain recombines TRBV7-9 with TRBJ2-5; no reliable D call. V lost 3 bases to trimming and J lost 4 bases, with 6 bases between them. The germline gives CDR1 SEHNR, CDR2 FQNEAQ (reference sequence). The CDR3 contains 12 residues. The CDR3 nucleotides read TGTGCCAGCAGCTTCACAGCAGAGACCCAGTACTTC. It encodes CASSFTAETQYF.

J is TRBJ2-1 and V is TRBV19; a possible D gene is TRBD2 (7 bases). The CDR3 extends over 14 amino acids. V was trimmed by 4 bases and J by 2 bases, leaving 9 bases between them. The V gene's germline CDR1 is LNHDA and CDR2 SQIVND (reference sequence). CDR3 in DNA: TGTGCCAGTAGTACGCGGGGGCCCTACAATGAGCAGTTCTTC. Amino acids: CASSTRGPYNEQFF.

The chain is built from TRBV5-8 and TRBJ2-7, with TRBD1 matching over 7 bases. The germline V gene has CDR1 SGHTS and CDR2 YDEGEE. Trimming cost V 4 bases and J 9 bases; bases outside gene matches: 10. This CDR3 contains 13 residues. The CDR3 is CASSLRTGGAQYF. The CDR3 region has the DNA TGTGCCAGCAGCCTAAGGACAGGTGGCGCGCAGTACTTC.

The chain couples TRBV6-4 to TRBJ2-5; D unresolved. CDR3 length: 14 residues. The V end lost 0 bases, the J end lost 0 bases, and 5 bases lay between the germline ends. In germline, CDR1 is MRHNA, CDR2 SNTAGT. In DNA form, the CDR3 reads TGTGCCAGCAGTGACTCGAAATACCAAGAGACCCAGTACTTC. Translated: CASSDSKYQETQYF.

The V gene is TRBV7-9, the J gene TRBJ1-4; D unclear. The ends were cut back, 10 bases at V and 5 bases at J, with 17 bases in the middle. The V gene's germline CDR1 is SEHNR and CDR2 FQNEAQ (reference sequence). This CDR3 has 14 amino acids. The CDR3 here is CAISTSDPNEKLFF. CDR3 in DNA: TGTGCCATATCGACGTCGGATCCCAATGAAAAACTGTTTTTT.

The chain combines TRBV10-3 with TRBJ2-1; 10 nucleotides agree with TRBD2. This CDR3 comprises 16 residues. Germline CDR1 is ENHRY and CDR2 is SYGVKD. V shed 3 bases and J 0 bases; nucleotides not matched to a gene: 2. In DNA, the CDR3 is TGTGCCATCAGTGAATTAGCGGGGGGCTCCTACAATGAGCAGTTCTTC. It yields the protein CAISELAGGSYNEQFF.

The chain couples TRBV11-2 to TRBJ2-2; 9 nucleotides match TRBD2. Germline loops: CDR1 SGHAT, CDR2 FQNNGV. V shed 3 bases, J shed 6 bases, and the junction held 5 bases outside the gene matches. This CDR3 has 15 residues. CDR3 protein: CASSFQLAGAGELFF. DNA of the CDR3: TGTGCCAGCAGCTTCCAACTAGCGGGTGCCGGGGAGCTGTTTTTT.

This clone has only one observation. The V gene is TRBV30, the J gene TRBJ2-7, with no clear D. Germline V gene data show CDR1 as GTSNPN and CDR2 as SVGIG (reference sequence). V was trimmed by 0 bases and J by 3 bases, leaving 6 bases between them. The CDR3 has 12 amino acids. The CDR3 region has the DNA TGTGCCTGGAGTGTTGCGGTCTACGAGCAGTACTTC. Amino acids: CAWSVAVYEQYF.

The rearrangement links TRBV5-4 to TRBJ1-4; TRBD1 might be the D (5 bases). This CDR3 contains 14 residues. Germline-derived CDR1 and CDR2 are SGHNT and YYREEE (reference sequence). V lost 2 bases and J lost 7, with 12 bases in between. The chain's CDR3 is CASSFEGPREKLFF. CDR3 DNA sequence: TGTGCCAGCAGCTTCGAGGGGCCCCGTGAAAAACTGTTTTTT.

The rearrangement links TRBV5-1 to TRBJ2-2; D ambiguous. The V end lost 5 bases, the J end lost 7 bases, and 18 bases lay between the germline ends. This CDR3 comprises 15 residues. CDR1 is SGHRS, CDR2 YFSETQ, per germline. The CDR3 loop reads CASRRRAQVFGELFF. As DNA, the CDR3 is TGCGCCAGCAGGAGGCGCGCCCAAGTCTTCGGGGAGCTGTTTTTT.

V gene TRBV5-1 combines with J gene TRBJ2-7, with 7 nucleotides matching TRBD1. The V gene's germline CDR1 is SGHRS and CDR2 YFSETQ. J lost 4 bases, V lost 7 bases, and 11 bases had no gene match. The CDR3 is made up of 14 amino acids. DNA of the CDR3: TGCGCCAGCGGTCCGACAGGGCAAGGGTACGAGCAGTACTTC. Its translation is CASGPTGQGYEQYF. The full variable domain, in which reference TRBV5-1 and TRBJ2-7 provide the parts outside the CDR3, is KAGVTQTPRYLIKTRGQQVTLSCSPISGHRSVSWYQQTPGQGLQFLFEYFSETQRNKGNFPGRFSGRQFSNSRSEMNVSTLELGDSALYLCASGPTGQGYEQYFGPGTRLTVT.

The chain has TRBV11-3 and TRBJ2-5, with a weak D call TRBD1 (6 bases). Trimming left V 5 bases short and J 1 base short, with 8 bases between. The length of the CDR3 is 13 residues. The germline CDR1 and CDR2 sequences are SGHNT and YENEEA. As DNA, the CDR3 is TGTGCCAGCAGCCGGGACACCCAAGAGACCCAGTACTTC. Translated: CASSRDTQETQYF.

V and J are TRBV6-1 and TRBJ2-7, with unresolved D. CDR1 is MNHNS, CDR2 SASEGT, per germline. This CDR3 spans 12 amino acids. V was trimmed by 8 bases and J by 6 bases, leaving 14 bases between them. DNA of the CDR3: TGTGCCAGCGGTCGCTCTAAAGGCGAGCAGTACTTC. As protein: CASGRSKGEQYF.

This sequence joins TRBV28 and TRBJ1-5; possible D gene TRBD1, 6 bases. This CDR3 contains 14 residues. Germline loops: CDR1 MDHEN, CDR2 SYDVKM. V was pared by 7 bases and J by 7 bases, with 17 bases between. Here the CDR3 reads CASIRGDQGQPQHF. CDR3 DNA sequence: TGTGCCAGCATTCGTGGGGATCAGGGGCAGCCCCAGCATTTT.

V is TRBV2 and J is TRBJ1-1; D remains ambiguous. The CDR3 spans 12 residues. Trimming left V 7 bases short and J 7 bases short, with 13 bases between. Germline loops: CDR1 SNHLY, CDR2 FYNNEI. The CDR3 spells CASTTPLGEAFF. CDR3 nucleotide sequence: TGTGCCAGCACCACTCCTCTGGGTGAAGCTTTCTTT.

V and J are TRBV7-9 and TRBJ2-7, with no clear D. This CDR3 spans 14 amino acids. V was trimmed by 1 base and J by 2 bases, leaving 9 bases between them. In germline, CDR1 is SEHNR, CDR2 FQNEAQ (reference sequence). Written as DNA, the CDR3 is TGTGCCAGCAGCTTAGAGGGCTCTACCTACGAGCAGTACTTC. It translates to CASSLEGSTYEQYF.